These T cell receptor beta chains were read from a single sample in a study of cytomegalovirus exposure and HLA in healthy donors. Some clones are missing from TCRdb's copy, which holds only in-frame ones; the method was immunoSEQ multiplex PCR. The repertoire holds some 100,000 clones, with around 79% as singletons. The sample was PBMCs. The receptors stem from a male donor in good health and CMV-seropositive. CDR3s leave out the opening cysteine and the closing phenylalanine or tryptophan.

j_call,v_call,cdr3_aa
TRBJ2-7,TRBV7-9,ASSLGPGGPSSYEQY
TRBJ1-3,TRBV28,ASSFTASGNTIY
TRBJ2-7,TRBV10-3,AISGGLPHYEQY
TRBJ2-7,TRBV5-8,ASSLGHSYEQY
TRBJ2-7,TRBV27,ASSRGTASSYEQY
TRBJ2-3,TRBV4-3,ASSQVNSGGSTDTQY
TRBJ2-7,TRBV19,ASSMGPSGGIYEQY
TRBJ1-3,TRBV30,AWSTAGNTIY
TRBJ1-1,TRBV28,ASPGDTEAF
TRBJ2-1,TRBV5-6,ASSSGTGVSNEQF
TRBJ1-1,TRBV28,ASSLTGMRTMNTEAF
TRBJ2-2,TRBV27,ASSFQGSSNTGELF
TRBJ1-3,TRBV6-6,ASSAGPRRNTIY
TRBJ1-1,TRBV29-1,SVGGQGVGSEAF
TRBJ2-3,TRBV19,ASTTSGGPGDTQY
TRBJ2-1,TRBV7-2,ASSLEAGYYNEQF
TRBJ1-1,TRBV18,ASSEIFGGSEAF
TRBJ2-7,TRBV20-1,SARGRYEQY
TRBJ1-6,TRBV6-1,ASSESGTGGRPLH
TRBJ2-3,TRBV15,ATSRDPLAGGADTQY
TRBJ2-5,TRBV5-1,ASSPDSGETQY
TRBJ2-7,TRBV6-5,ASSWGQGPYEQY
TRBJ1-5,TRBV18,ASSPGQGGNQPQH
TRBJ1-5,TRBV7-2,ASSLVRGGQPQH
TRBJ2-7,TRBV11-3,ASSLGGQGDHEQY
TRBJ2-7,TRBV5-1,ASRPSLRGDRGEQY
TRBJ2-1,TRBV5-1,ASSTPGQYNEQF
TRBJ1-6,TRBV13,ASSLRRLSPLH
TRBJ2-7,TRBV4-1,ASSQGQGEYEQY
TRBJ2-1,TRBV29-1,SVDPGQGYVFEQF
TRBJ2-5,TRBV7-6,ASSPGSVETQY
TRBJ2-1,TRBV11-2,ASSSVAGSYNEQF
TRBJ1-5,TRBV6-5,ASRGQSYNQPQH
TRBJ1-2,TRBV7-2,ASSLVGTGRNYGYT
TRBJ2-7,TRBV29-1,SVSHPGRARVDSYEQY
TRBJ1-3,TRBV12-5,ASGVDAWGAIY
TRBJ2-1,TRBV5-3,ARSRTSGGNNEQF
TRBJ2-4,TRBV19,ASTSTPGGSGNIQY
TRBJ2-5,TRBV29-1,SAPLGDRSPQETQY
TRBJ1-5,TRBV19,ASTVGDSGQPQH
TRBJ1-2,TRBV5-1,ASSFQGAFGGYT
TRBJ2-7,TRBV2,ASKSGTGGREQY
TRBJ2-5,TRBV27,ASSWDYQETQY
TRBJ2-5,TRBV7-9,ASSPEGVETQY
TRBJ1-4,TRBV2,ATYRGDGEKLF
TRBJ2-2,TRBV5-1,ASSLTGSNTGELF
TRBJ1-1,TRBV9,ASGTWPTGGNTEAF
TRBJ2-3,TRBV7-8,ASSSIQGRDTQY
TRBJ1-5,TRBV21-1,ASSKRDSYYLSNQPQH
TRBJ1-2,TRBV2,ASSPDGTVNGYT
TRBJ1-2,TRBV15,ATSRGGGDRGRDGYT
TRBJ1-2,TRBV30,AWTPGAGTGSGYT
TRBJ2-1,TRBV18,ASSPQDRGGINEQF